These 13 T cell receptor beta chains originate from one sample sequenced in a study of blood T cell repertoires in COVID-19 (dated by TCRdb to the early 2020s). The library relied on the immunoSEQ multiplex PCR assay. TCRdb limited this immuneACCESS table to in-frame rearrangements with V and J called. A share of clones is missing; checked studies link under half to unresolved V genes, and the rest is unexplained. For this sample the table gives about 48,000 clones, of which around 80% were detected only once. The top ten clones comprise roughly three fifths of the sample. Sequenced input: peripheral blood. The receptor source for this set is a man between 65 and 80 years old with acute or convalescent COVID-19.

V gene TRBV5-8 combines with J gene TRBJ2-3, with TRBD1 as a possible D gene (6 bases). CDR3 length: 15 amino acids. Trimming shortened V by 1 base and J by 1 base, and 10 bases separated the two germline ends. Germline CDR1 is SGHTS and CDR2 is YDEGEE. CDR3 region: CASSLLQGGTDTQYF. CDR3 sequence (DNA): TGTGCCAGCAGCTTGCTACAGGGTGGCACAGATACGCAGTATTTT.

The CDR3 DNA sequence: TGTGCCAGTAGCACACGGACAGGGGCGAGTTATGGCTACACCTTC. Translated, it gives CASSTRTGASYGYTF. The J gene is TRBJ1-2, the V gene TRBV19; TRBD1 aligns across 9 bases. With 6 bases clipped from V and 5 bases from J, the junction kept 10 bases outside the gene matches. This CDR3 spans 15 amino acids. Germline CDR1 and CDR2: LNHDA and SQIVND (reference sequence).

The chain couples TRBV7-2 to TRBJ1-3; perhaps TRBD1 as D (5 bases). This CDR3 has 14 residues. Germline V gives CDR1 SGHTA, CDR2 FQGNSA. V lost 3 bases and J 2 bases, leaving 8 bases between the germline ends. The CDR3 here is CASSFGRAGNTIYF. DNA of the CDR3: TGTGCCAGCAGCTTTGGCAGGGCTGGAAACACCATATATTTT.

V usage is TRBV7-2 and J usage is TRBJ2-5, with D perhaps TRBD1 (5 bases). CDR1 SGHTA and CDR2 FQGNSA come from the germline V gene. The CDR3 is made up of 13 amino acids. V lost 3 bases to trimming and J lost 2 bases, with 7 bases between them. CDR3 nucleotide sequence: TGTGCCAGCAGCTTCCAGGGTCAAGAGACCCAGTACTTC. Translated, it gives CASSFQGQETQYF.

V is TRBV3-1 (or the pseudogene TRBV3-2) and J is TRBJ1-4; TRBD1 is a possible D gene (5 bases). CDR1 is LGHDT and CDR2 is YNNKEL in the germline V gene (reference sequence). With 1 base removed from V and 10 bases from J, the gap between germline ends came to 16 bases. There are 15 residues in the CDR3. This chain's CDR3 is CASSQARTGGGKLFF. CDR3 nucleotide sequence: TGTGCCAGCAGCCAAGCCAGGACTGGGGGAGGAAAACTGTTTTTT.

This clone was found once. The chain couples TRBV7-6 to TRBJ2-6; tentative D call: TRBD1 (5 bases). Looked up from germline, CDR1 is SGHVS and CDR2 is FNYEAQ. Trimming took off 3 bases at V and 0 bases at J, with 9 bases between the two ends. The CDR3 extends over 16 amino acids. The CDR3 coding sequence is TGTGCCAGCAGCTTTGGGGCACCCTCTGGGGCCAACGTCCTGACTTTC. Protein: CASSFGAPSGANVLTF.

The rearrangement links TRBV5-1 to TRBJ1-2; D remains ambiguous. CDR1 is SGHRS, CDR2 YFSETQ, per germline. With 4 bases removed from V and 0 bases from J, the gap between germline ends came to 10 bases. This CDR3 is 14 amino acids long. Here the CDR3 reads CASSQMTTNYGYTF. The CDR3, as DNA: TGCGCCAGCAGCCAAATGACAACTAACTATGGCTACACCTTC.

The chain couples TRBV30 to TRBJ2-2; possible D gene TRBD1, 5 bases. The V end lost 8 bases, the J end lost 0 bases, and 10 bases lay between the germline ends. This CDR3 is built from 13 residues. The germline V gene encodes CDR1 GTSNPN and CDR2 SVGIG (reference sequence). The CDR3, as DNA: TGTGCCGAGACAGCAGCGAACACCGGGGAGCTGTTTTTT. Translating gives CAETAANTGELFF.

The CDR3 region has the DNA TGTGCCTGGAGTGAGGCGAACCTGGGGGGCGAGCAGTACTTC. Translating it yields CAWSEANLGGEQYF. This chain connects TRBV30 to TRBJ2-7; D is perhaps TRBD2 (6 bases). Between the trimmed V and J ends, which lost 1 base and 6 bases, there was a span of 16 bases. Germline loops: CDR1 GTSNPN, CDR2 SVGIG (reference sequence). CDR3 length: 14 residues.

Written as DNA, the CDR3 is TGTGCCAGCAGCTTAGGTGAGGACGGGAGTGAAGCTTTCTTT. Protein: CASSLGEDGSEAFF. The genes are TRBV7-8 and TRBJ1-1; unclear D gene. This CDR3 has 14 amino acids. Germline CDR1 SGHVS, CDR2 FQNEAQ. V was clipped by 1 base and J by 7 bases, with 13 bases between them. The complete variable domain, with remaining parts taken from reference TRBV7-8 and TRBJ1-1, reads GAGVSQSPRYKVAKRGQDVALRCDPISGHVSLFWYQQALGQGPEFLTYFQNEAQLDKSGLPSDRFFAERPEGSVSTLKIQRTQQEDSAVYLCASSLGEDGSEAFFGQGTRLTVV.

The chain employs TRBV2 and TRBJ2-5, with D perhaps TRBD2 (6 bases). This CDR3 spans 14 amino acids. Trimming shortened V by 2 bases and J by 5 bases, and 12 bases separated the two germline ends. CDR1 and CDR2 (germline): SNHLY, FYNNEI. CDR3 coding DNA: TGTGCCAGCAGTGAATGGGTGGGGAGGGAGACCCAGTACTTC. The encoded protein is CASSEWVGRETQYF.

This clone was counted between two and nine times. The V gene is TRBV27, the J gene TRBJ1-4; 7 positions match TRBD1. The V gene's germline CDR1 is MNHEY and CDR2 SMNVEV (reference sequence). CDR3 size: 14 residues. V lost 5 bases to trimming and J lost 8 bases; unmatched junction nucleotides: 8. CDR3 residues: CASSQRQGAEKLFF. CDR3 DNA sequence: TGTGCCAGCAGTCAACGACAGGGAGCGGAAAAACTGTTTTTT.

The chain has TRBV5-6 and TRBJ2-5, with 10 bases fitting TRBD1. CDR3 length: 14 residues. Germline values: CDR1 SGHDT, CDR2 YYEEEE. V shed 5 bases, J shed 4 bases, and the junction held 5 bases outside the gene matches. In nucleotides, the CDR3 is TGTGCCAGCAGAGGGACAGGGGTGGGAGAGACCCAGTACTTC. Translating it yields CASRGTGVGETQYF.